This paragraph reports one T cell receptor (beta chain). No antigen is known for it. The table came from immunoSEQ multiplex PCR; TCRdb's copy has only in-frame clones and leaves some out. This sample has about 460,000 clones, with 80% to 90% found just once. Treatment indicated: approximately 18 received Ad26.COV2.S at low or high dose, single or two shots; 5 received placebo; per-sample allocation not given. Material that was analyzed had been drawn on day 63 after the first vaccine or placebo injection. What was given as vaccine was an Ad26 vector encoding Wuhan-strain SARS-CoV-2 spike. The sample belongs to a study of Ad26.COV2.S vaccination and SARS-CoV-2 variants. About the study: Ad26.COV2.S, an intramuscular injection, was given once or twice 56 days apart.

General study results and limits: Measurement of non-spike TCR breadth gave similar results in vaccine and placebo recipients.

This CDR3 comprises 16 residues. Trimming cost V 4 bases and J 10 bases; bases outside gene matches: 13. Germline CDR1 is SGHRS and CDR2 is YFSETQ. This clonotype was obtained from a person between 18 and 65 years old who received the Ad26.COV2.S COVID-19 vaccine or a placebo. V is TRBV5-1 and J is TRBJ1-6; 8 nucleotides agree with TRBD1. Source: peripheral blood, taken in a trial of Ad26.COV2.S vaccine versus placebo. This CDR3 reads CASSALAGGEGSPLHF. The CDR3 DNA is TGCGCCAGCAGCGCCCTAGCAGGGGGCGAGGGGTCACCCCTCCACTTT.